The 16 T cell receptor beta chains below all came from one sample that was sequenced in a study of T cell responses to AZD1222 COVID-19 vaccine. The data were produced by immunoSEQ multiplex PCR, yet TCRdb's version contains in-frame clones alone and is incomplete. The data contain approximately 69,000 clones, approximately 87% of them singletons. The material was peripheral blood, obtained 28 days after the second AZD1222 dose. These receptors all come from an adult who received the AZD1222 COVID-19 vaccine.

The chain is built from TRBV19 and TRBJ2-7; possibly TRBD2 for D (5 bases). CDR3 length: 14 amino acids. The ends were cut back, 3 bases at V and 6 bases at J, with 15 bases in the middle. Germline V gene lookup returns CDR1 LNHDA and CDR2 SQIVND (reference sequence). CDR3 bases: TGTGCCAGTAGTATCGTTGGAACTGGGAGCGAGCAGTACTTC. As protein: CASSIVGTGSEQYF. Together with reference TRBV19 and TRBJ2-7, the CDR3 gives the full variable domain: DGGITQSPKYLFRKEGQNVTLSCEQNLNHDAMYWYRQDPGQGLRLIYYSQIVNDFQKGDIAEGYSVSREKKESFPLTVTSAQKNPTAFYLCASSIVGTGSEQYFGPGTRLTVT.

Only one count was recorded for this clone. V usage is TRBV6-5 and J usage is TRBJ1-1; D is unclear. The CDR3 spans 16 residues. The ends were cut back, 2 bases at V and 4 bases at J, with 17 bases in the middle. Germline lookup yields CDR1 MNHEY and CDR2 SVGAGI. The CDR3 protein is CASSYRSLGSPTEAFF. CDR3 bases: TGTGCCAGCAGTTACAGAAGCCTCGGCAGTCCCACTGAAGCTTTCTTT.

The chain recombines TRBV7-3 with TRBJ2-1; 7 nucleotides agree with TRBD2. The V segment lost 5 bases and the J segment 10 bases; nucleotides outside the gene matches: 11. Germline assignment: CDR1 SGHTA and CDR2 FQGTGA. The CDR3 consists of 14 residues. The CDR3 nucleotides read TGTGCCAGCAGCCCCTCGGGGGGAGGCTTCGAGCAGTTCTTC. The encoded protein is CASSPSGGGFEQFF.

The V call is TRBV10-1, the J call TRBJ1-1; D is ambiguous. Trimming removed 3 bases from V and 3 bases from J, with 8 bases in between. CDR3 length: 13 amino acids. The germline V gene encodes CDR1 WNHNN and CDR2 SYGVQD (reference sequence). CDR3 amino acids: CASSERRDTEAFF. CDR3 DNA: TGCGCCAGCAGTGAACGGAGGGACACTGAAGCTTTCTTT.

The chain couples TRBV12-5 to TRBJ2-7; no definite D call. CDR3 size: 13 residues. Deletions cut 4 bases from V and 2 bases from J, with 9 bases between. Germline V gives CDR1 LGHNT, CDR2 FRNRAP. In nucleotides, the CDR3 is TGTGCTAGTGGTTCCCCTAACCCCTACGAGCAGTACTTC. This encodes CASGSPNPYEQYF. Based on the CDR3 plus reference TRBV12-5 and TRBJ2-7, the full variable domain is DARVTQTPRHKVTEMGQEVTMRCQPILGHNTVFWYRQTMMQGLELLAYFRNRAPLDDSGMPKDRFSAEMPDATLATLKIQPSEPRDSAVYFCASGSPNPYEQYFGPGTRLTVT.

The chain has TRBV4-1 and TRBJ2-1; 10 nucleotides agree with TRBD2. Germline V gene sequence: CDR1 MGHRA, CDR2 YSYEKL. Germline trimming cut 3 bases from V and 3 bases from J; bases unmatched to any gene: 11. This CDR3 region has 18 residues. The CDR3 coding sequence is TGCGCCAGCAGCCACCTACCCTCAGGGACTAGCGACTACAATGAGCAGTTCTTC. Protein product: CASSHLPSGTSDYNEQFF.

The gene calls are TRBV15 and TRBJ1-2; D may be TRBD1 (5 bases). CDR1 is LNHNV, CDR2 YYDKDF, per germline (reference sequence). Deletions cut 0 bases from V and 4 bases from J, with 9 bases between. This CDR3 has 14 amino acids. The CDR3 DNA reads TGTGCCACCAGCAGAGAAAGGGGCACCTATGGCTACACCTTC. This gives the protein CATSRERGTYGYTF.

This clone showed up just once. J is TRBJ2-5 and V is TRBV11-3, with TRBD2 as a possible D gene (6 bases). There are 15 residues in the CDR3. V was pared by 3 bases and J by 5 bases, with 16 bases between. Germline V CDR1 and CDR2: SGHNT, YENEEA. CDR3 in amino acids: CASSFPQGGGETQYF. CDR3 coding DNA: TGTGCCAGCAGCTTTCCGCAGGGTGGAGGGGAGACCCAGTACTTC.

The chain has TRBV7-8 and TRBJ1-2; unclear D gene. Germline assignment: CDR1 SGHVS and CDR2 FQNEAQ. The CDR3 extends over 13 amino acids. V shed 5 bases and J shed 4 bases, with 11 bases lying between them. CDR3 amino acids: CASSRPVTYGYTF. CDR3 nucleotide sequence: TGTGCCAGCAGCCGACCGGTGACCTATGGCTACACCTTC. Based on the CDR3 plus reference TRBV7-8 and TRBJ1-2, the full variable domain is GAGVSQSPRYKVAKRGQDVALRCDPISGHVSLFWYQQALGQGPEFLTYFQNEAQLDKSGLPSDRFFAERPEGSVSTLKIQRTQQEDSAVYLCASSRPVTYGYTFGSGTRLTVV.

CDR3 residues: CASSLFRGGYTF. CDR3 coding DNA: TGTGCCAGCAGTTTATTCCGGGGCGGCTACACCTTC. The V and J genes are TRBV12-3 or TRBV12-4 and TRBJ1-2; tentatively, D is TRBD1 (5 bases). The V and J ends lost 2 bases and 8 bases respectively, with 9 bases between them. The CDR3 totals 12 residues.

The gene calls are TRBV5-4 and TRBJ2-7; the match to TRBD2 covers 11 bases. J gave up 2 bases and V 5 bases, and 3 bases lay outside the gene matches. Germline CDR1 SGHNT, CDR2 YYREEE (reference sequence). This CDR3 contains 14 residues. The CDR3 here is CASSSSGRPYEQYF. The CDR3 DNA follows: TGTGCCAGCAGTTCTAGCGGGAGGCCCTACGAGCAGTACTTC.

The chain employs TRBV6-5 and TRBJ2-3; D remains ambiguous. The CDR3 length is 16 residues. Trimming stripped 2 bases from V and 6 bases from J, with 18 bases between. CDR1 is MNHEY, CDR2 SVGAGI, per germline. CDR3 region: CASSYPPPGDDDTQYF. The CDR3 DNA reads TGTGCCAGCAGTTACCCACCCCCCGGAGACGATGATACGCAGTATTTT.

The CDR3 is CATSRTGLYGYTF. The CDR3 nucleotides are TGTGCCACCTCGAGAACAGGGTTGTATGGCTACACCTTC. The chain links TRBV6-5 to TRBJ1-2, with D perhaps TRBD1 (6 bases). The germline V gene has CDR1 MNHEY and CDR2 SVGAGI. V was trimmed by 10 bases and J by 5 bases, leaving 17 bases between them. This CDR3 has 13 residues.

The chain joins TRBV29-1 to TRBJ1-2, with no clear D. CDR1 and CDR2 (germline): SQVTM, ANQGSEA. The CDR3 spans 12 residues. The germline V and J ends were trimmed by 3 bases and 8 bases, with 13 bases remaining between them. For the CDR3, the DNA is TGCAGCGTTGACTCTGGGGAGAACGGCTACACCTTC. Translated, it gives CSVDSGENGYTF.

This clone was seen just once. The chain joins TRBV28 to TRBJ2-7; D is possibly TRBD1 (6 bases). The germline gives CDR1 MDHEN, CDR2 SYDVKM. Trimming took 5 bases from V and 6 from J, leaving 14 bases between them. CDR3 length: 13 amino acids. This CDR3 is CASSGHTGLEQYF. CDR3 DNA: TGTGCCAGCAGTGGACATACAGGGCTCGAGCAGTACTTC.

The J gene is TRBJ2-1, the V gene TRBV5-1; D not certain. CDR3 length: 11 amino acids. With 2 bases removed from V and 7 bases from J, the gap between germline ends came to 4 bases. Germline CDR1 is SGHRS and CDR2 is YFSETQ. The CDR3 loop is CASSFHNEQFF. For the CDR3, the DNA is TGCGCCAGCAGCTTTCATAATGAGCAGTTCTTC.